What follows is one T cell receptor beta chain and its context. The antigen is undetermined. One entry per CDR3 protein results from TCRdb running MiXCR on the RT-PCR reads. Among around 520,000 distinct CDR3 sequences, 25% were seen once, and the ten largest hold 1.5% to 2%. Per the germline V gene, CDR1 is ENHRY and CDR2 is SYGVKD. The ends lost 2 bases at V and 2 bases at J; junction bases unmatched: 6. The CDR3 runs 16 residues. The source of the sample is a study of response to subunit inactivated influenza vaccine. Findings and limits, study-wide: There was a suggestion from the authors that each seasonal influenza vaccination recruits few new T cells.

The chain employs TRBV10-3 and TRBJ1-5, with 7 nucleotides matching TRBD1. This material consisted of CD4+ T cells sorted from PBMCs, taken more than 4 days after vaccination. This TCR came from a man aged 45-65 years who received an inactivated influenza vaccine. CDR3 nucleotides: TGTGCCATCAGTGAGACGCAGGGGGTCGGCAATCAGCCCCAGCATTTT. This gives the protein CAISETQGVGNQPQHF.